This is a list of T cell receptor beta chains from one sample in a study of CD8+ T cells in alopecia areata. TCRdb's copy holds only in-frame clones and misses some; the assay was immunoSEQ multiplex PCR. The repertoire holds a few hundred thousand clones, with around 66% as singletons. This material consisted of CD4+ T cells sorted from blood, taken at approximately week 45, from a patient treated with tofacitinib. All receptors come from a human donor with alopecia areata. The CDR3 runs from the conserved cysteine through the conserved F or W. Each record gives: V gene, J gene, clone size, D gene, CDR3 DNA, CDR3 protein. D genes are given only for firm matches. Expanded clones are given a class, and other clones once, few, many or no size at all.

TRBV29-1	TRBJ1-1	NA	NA	TGCAGCGTTGGGGAGGGGGGCACTGAAGCTTTCTTT	CSVGEGGTEAFF
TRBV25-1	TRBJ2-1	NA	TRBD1	TGTGCCAGCAGTTACCGAGGGACAGCCCCCTACAATGAGCAGTTCTTC	CASSYRGTAPYNEQFF
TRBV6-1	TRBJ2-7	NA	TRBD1	TGTGCCAGCAGTGAAGAAGAACGACAGGGGTACGAGCAGTACTTC	CASSEEERQGYEQYF
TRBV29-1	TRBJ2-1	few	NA	TGCAGCGTTGTATACTCCTCGCGGCAGTTATCCTACAATGAGCAGTTCTTC	CSVVYSSRQLSYNEQFF
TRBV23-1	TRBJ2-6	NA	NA	TGCGCCAGCAGTCAATGGGTGGGGACTGGGGCCAACGTCCTGACTTTC	CASSQWVGTGANVLTF
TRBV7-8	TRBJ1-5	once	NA	TGTGCCAGCAGCTCTAACAATCAGCCCCAGCATTTT	CASSSNNQPQHF
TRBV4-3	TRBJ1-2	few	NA	TGCGCCAGCAGCCAAGTCCGGACGGCCGTCCCAACGGGAGGCTACACCTTC	CASSQVRTAVPTGGYTF
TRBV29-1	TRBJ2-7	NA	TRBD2	TGCAGCGTTCTAAGCGGGGGGGTCTCCTACGAGCAGTACTTC	CSVLSGGVSYEQYF
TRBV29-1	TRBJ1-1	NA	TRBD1	TGCAGCGTTGTTGGGAGCACAGGGGGCGCAGTGGCTGAAGCTTTCTTT	CSVVGSTGGAVAEAFF
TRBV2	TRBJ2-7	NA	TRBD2	TGTGCCAGCGCGGGGGGAGACGAGCAGTACTTC	CASAGGDEQYF
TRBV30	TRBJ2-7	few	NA	TGTGCCTGGAACAGGGACTCCTACGAGCAGTACTTC	CAWNRDSYEQYF
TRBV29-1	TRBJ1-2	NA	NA	TGCAGCGTACAAGGGGAGGGGATGGGCTACACCTTC	CSVQGEGMGYTF
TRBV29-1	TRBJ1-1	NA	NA	TGCAGCGTTGAAGGGGAGAACACTGAAGCTTTCTTT	CSVEGENTEAFF
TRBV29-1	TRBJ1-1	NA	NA	TGCAGCGCAAATTTTCCAGGGAGAGGGGATGAAGCTTTCTTT	CSANFPGRGDEAFF
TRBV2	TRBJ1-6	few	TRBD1	TGTGCCAGCAGTGCCTCCGGGGGACAGGGAAATTCACCCCTCCACTTT	CASSASGGQGNSPLHF
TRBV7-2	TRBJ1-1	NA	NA	TGTGCCAGCAGCCTAGAGACGGGAGAAGCTTTCTTT	CASSLETGEAFF
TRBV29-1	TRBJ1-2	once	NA	TGCAGCGTTGAAGGTTGGGGCTATGGCTACACCTTC	CSVEGWGYGYTF
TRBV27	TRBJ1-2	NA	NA	TGTGCCAGCAGTTCTTGGGGTTCCTCGAGCTATGGCTACACCTTC	CASSSWGSSSYGYTF
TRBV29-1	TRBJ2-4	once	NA	TGCAGCGCGGGCGTCCAGAACATTCAGTACTTC	CSAGVQNIQYF
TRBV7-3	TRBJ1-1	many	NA	TGTGCCAGCAGCGGTACAGTGAACACTGAAGCTTTCTTT	CASSGTVNTEAFF
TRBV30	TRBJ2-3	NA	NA	TGTGCCTGGAGTCGGGGTAGCACAGATACGCAGTATTTT	CAWSRGSTDTQYF
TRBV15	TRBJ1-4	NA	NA	TGTGCCACCAGCAGAGTGTCGAAAGCTAATGAAAAACTGTTTTTT	CATSRVSKANEKLFF
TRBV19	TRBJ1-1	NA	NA	TGTGCCTGTAAGAGAGGGGAGAACACTGAAGCTTTCTTT	CACKRGENTEAFF
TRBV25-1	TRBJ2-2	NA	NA	TGTGCCAGCTCCCGTGGCACCGGGGAGCTGTTTTTT	CASSRGTGELFF
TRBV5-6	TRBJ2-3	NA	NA	TGTGCCAGCAGCTTGGGCACAACTAGCACAGATACGCAGTATTTT	CASSLGTTSTDTQYF
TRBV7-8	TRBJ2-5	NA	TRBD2	TGTGCCAGCAGCCAGTTAGCGGGGGGGAGCCAAGAGACCCAGTACTTC	CASSQLAGGSQETQYF
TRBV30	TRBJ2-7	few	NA	TGTGCCTGGAGTGTAGGAGGCCGGGGGTACTACGAGCAGTACTTC	CAWSVGGRGYYEQYF
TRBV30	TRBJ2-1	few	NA	TGTGCCTGGAGTTCAAAACTAGGTATTCGGTTCTTC	CAWSSKLGIRFF
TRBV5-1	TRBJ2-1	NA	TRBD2	TGCGCCAGCAGCCCGAGAGCGGGGTATTTGGGTGAGCAGTTCTTC	CASSPRAGYLGEQFF
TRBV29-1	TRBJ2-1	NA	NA	TGCAGCGTTGACGGGGACCGGCGGGTTTATGAGCAGTTCTTC	CSVDGDRRVYEQFF
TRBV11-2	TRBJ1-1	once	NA	TGTGCCAGCAGCTTAGCGCCCTTGAACACTGAAGCTTTCTTT	CASSLAPLNTEAFF
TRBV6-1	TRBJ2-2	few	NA	TGTGCCAGCAGTGAAGGCGGAGGGGAGCTGTTTTTT	CASSEGGGELFF
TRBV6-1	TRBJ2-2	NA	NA	TGTGCCAGCAGTGGAAGCTTGAACACCGGGGAGCTGTTTTTT	CASSGSLNTGELFF
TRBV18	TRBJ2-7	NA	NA	TGTGCCAGCTCACCACGTAACGAGGCCTACGAGCAGTACTTC	CASSPRNEAYEQYF
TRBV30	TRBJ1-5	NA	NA	TGTGCCTGGAGTATATCTACAGGTAATCAGCCCCAGCATTTT	CAWSISTGNQPQHF
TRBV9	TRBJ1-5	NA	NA	TGTGCCAGCAGCGTAGATCAGGGCAATCAGCCCCAGCATTTT	CASSVDQGNQPQHF
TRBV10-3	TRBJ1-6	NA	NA	TGTGCCATCAGTGAAAGGCAGAATAATTCACCCCTCCACTTT	CAISERQNNSPLHF